This entry lists 10 T cell receptor beta chains sequenced from one sample in a study of blood T cell repertoires in COVID-19. Assay used: immunoSEQ multiplex PCR; TCRdb lists only in-frame clones, some missing. Here the sample spans a few hundred thousand clones, 85% being singletons. The sample taken for sequencing was PBMCs or T cells enriched from blood (not recorded which). The receptor set was obtained from a woman in her forties or fifties who had been exposed to COVID-19.

Here the CDR3 DNA reads TGTGCCAGCAGCCAAGATGGTCAGGCCAATCAGCCCCAGCATTTT. This gives the protein CASSQDGQANQPQHF. V gene TRBV4-2 combines with J gene TRBJ1-5; D is uncertain. The CDR3 covers 15 residues. CDR1 and CDR2 from the germline V gene are LGHNA and YNFKEQ. Trimming left V 0 bases short and J 3 bases short, with 9 bases between.

The chain joins TRBV5-4 to TRBJ2-7, with D possibly TRBD1 on 6 matching bases. V shed 4 bases and J shed 6 bases, with 14 bases lying between them. In germline, CDR1 is SGHNT, CDR2 YYREEE (reference sequence). The length of the CDR3 is 13 residues. In DNA, the CDR3 is TGTGCCAGCAGCCCAACACAGGGACGCGAGCAGTACTTC. This translates into CASSPTQGREQYF.

V and J are TRBV7-9 and TRBJ1-3, with D possibly TRBD1 on 6 matching bases. Germline loops: CDR1 SEHNR, CDR2 FQNEAQ (reference sequence). The length of the CDR3 is 15 residues. Trimming took off 2 bases at V and 4 bases at J, with 12 bases between the two ends. The CDR3 region has the DNA TGTGCCAGCAGCTTATCCAGGGGAGACGGAAACACCATATATTTT. It encodes CASSLSRGDGNTIYF.

This clone was observed once. The identical CDR3 is also encoded by other nucleotide sequences in the sample. CDR3: CASSIGQGEGYGYTF. The CDR3 DNA follows: TGTGCCAGTAGTATTGGACAGGGAGAAGGGTATGGCTACACCTTC. This chain joins TRBV19 and TRBJ1-2; TRBD1 aligns across 8 bases. V shed 3 bases and J 5 bases; nucleotides not matched to a gene: 8. The germline gives CDR1 LNHDA, CDR2 SQIVND (reference sequence). The CDR3 sequence is 15 residues long.

The V gene is TRBV19, the J gene TRBJ1-3; D is undetermined. The CDR3 has 14 residues. The V gene's germline CDR1 is LNHDA and CDR2 SQIVND (reference sequence). V was clipped by 11 bases and J by 0 bases, with 14 bases between them. The CDR3 bases are TGTGCCGCCGACTCCGCGAACTCTGGAAACACCATATATTTT. It encodes CAADSANSGNTIYF.

The V and J genes are TRBV9 and TRBJ1-3; D not certain. From germline, CDR1 is SGDLS and CDR2 YYNGEE. The CDR3 length is 16 residues. V lost 0 bases, J lost 0 bases, and 10 bases lay in between. CDR3 bases: TGTGCCAGCAGCGTAGATCCGGGAGGCTCTGGAAACACCATATATTTT. Encoded protein: CASSVDPGGSGNTIYF.

The chain combines TRBV5-1 with TRBJ1-1, with a tentative D call TRBD1 (5 bases). V dropped 2 bases and J dropped 0 bases, with 8 bases sitting between them. The CDR3 contains 14 residues. CDR1 SGHRS and CDR2 YFSETQ come from the germline V gene. In nucleotides, the CDR3 is TGCGCCAGCAGCTTACAGGTAATGAACACTGAAGCTTTCTTT. Amino acids: CASSLQVMNTEAFF.

The sample holds one count of this clone. The chain has TRBV6-1 and TRBJ2-1; 8 bases are shared with TRBD1. The CDR3 covers 12 residues. V gave up 3 bases and J gave up 10 bases; unmatched junction bases: 2. Germline V gene lookup returns CDR1 MNHNS and CDR2 SASEGT. The CDR3, as DNA: TGTGCCAGCAGTGACCAGGGGGCAGAGCAGTTCTTC. This codes for CASSDQGAEQFF.

This clone has only one observation. The rearrangement uses TRBV4-2 and TRBJ1-6; D is possibly TRBD1 (6 bases). Germline values: CDR1 LGHNA, CDR2 YNFKEQ. Deletions cut 0 bases from V and 8 bases from J, with 11 bases between. The CDR3 covers 15 residues. CDR3 in amino acids: CASSQDAGADSPLHF. CDR3 bases: TGTGCCAGCAGCCAAGATGCAGGGGCGGATTCACCCCTCCACTTT.

The rearrangement joins TRBV5-8 to TRBJ1-1; 9 positions match TRBD1. The CDR3 has 18 residues. From germline, CDR1 is SGHTS and CDR2 YDEGEE. Trimming removed 4 bases from V and 5 bases from J; junction bases left unmatched: 18. The CDR3 here is CASSHGTGIASGLTEAFF. The CDR3 bases are TGTGCCAGCAGCCACGGGACAGGGATTGCCTCGGGGCTGACTGAAGCTTTCTTT.